This entry describes one T cell receptor beta chain. The source of the sample is a study of T cell changes during pregnancy in multiple sclerosis. The protocol was immunoSEQ multiplex PCR, while the TCRdb copy is restricted to in-frame clones and leaves out a portion. The table has around 88,000 clones, around 92% seen once; the top ten hold approximately 2.2%. This clonotype originated in a female donor in good health, enrolled as a control in a pregnancy study. The material sequenced was peripheral blood, taken after pregnancy.

In DNA form, the CDR3 reads TGTGCCAGCAGCGCACTGGGGGGGCCTAGCAATCAGCCCCAGCATTTT. It yields the protein CASSALGGPSNQPQHF. The chain combines TRBV5-6 with TRBJ1-5; TRBD1 is a possible D gene (6 bases). Deletions cut 4 bases from V and 0 bases from J, with 14 bases between. The CDR3 extends over 16 amino acids. In germline, CDR1 is SGHDT, CDR2 YYEEEE.